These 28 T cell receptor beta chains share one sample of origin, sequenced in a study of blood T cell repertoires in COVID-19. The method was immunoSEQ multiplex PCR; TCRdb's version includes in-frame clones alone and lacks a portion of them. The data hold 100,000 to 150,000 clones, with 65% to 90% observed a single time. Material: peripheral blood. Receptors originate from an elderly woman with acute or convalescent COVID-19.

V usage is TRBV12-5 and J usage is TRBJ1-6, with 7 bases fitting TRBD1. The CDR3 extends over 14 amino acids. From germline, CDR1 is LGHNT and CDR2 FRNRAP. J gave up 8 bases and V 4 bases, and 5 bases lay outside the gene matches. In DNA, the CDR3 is TGTGCTAGTGGTTATGGACAGGTTGATTCACCCCTCCACTTT. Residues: CASGYGQVDSPLHF.

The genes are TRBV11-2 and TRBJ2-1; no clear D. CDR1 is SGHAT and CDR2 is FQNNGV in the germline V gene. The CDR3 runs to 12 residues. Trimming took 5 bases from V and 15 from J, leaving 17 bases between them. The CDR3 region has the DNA TGTGCCAGCAGCCCGGATAGACAAATTCTGTTCTTC. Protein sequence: CASSPDRQILFF.

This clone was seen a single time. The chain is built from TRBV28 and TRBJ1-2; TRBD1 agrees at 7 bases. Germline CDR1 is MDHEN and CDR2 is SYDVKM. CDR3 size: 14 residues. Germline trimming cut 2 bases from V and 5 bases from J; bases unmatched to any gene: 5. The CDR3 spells CASSLIGTVYGYTF. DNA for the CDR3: TGTGCCAGCAGTTTAATCGGGACAGTATATGGCTACACCTTC.

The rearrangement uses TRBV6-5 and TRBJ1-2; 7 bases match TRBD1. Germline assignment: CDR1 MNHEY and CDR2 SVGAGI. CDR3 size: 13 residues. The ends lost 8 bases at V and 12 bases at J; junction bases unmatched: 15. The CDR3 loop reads CASADRVGLANTF. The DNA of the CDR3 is TGTGCCAGCGCCGACAGGGTCGGCTTGGCCAACACCTTC.

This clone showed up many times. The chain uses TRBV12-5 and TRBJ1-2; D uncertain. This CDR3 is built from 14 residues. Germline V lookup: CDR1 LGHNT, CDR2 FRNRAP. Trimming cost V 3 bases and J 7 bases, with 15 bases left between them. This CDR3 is CASGLGLYEGGYTF. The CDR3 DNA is TGTGCTAGTGGTTTAGGGCTGTATGAGGGTGGCTACACCTTC.

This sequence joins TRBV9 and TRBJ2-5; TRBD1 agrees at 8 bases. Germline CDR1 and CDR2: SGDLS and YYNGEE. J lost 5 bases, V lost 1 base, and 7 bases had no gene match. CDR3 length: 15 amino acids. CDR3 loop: CASSVTPGGRETQYF. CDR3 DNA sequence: TGTGCCAGCAGCGTAACTCCAGGGGGCAGGGAGACCCAGTACTTC.

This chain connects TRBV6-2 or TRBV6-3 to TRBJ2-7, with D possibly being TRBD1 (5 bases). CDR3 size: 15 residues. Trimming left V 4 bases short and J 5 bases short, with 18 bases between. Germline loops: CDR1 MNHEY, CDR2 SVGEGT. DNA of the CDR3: TGTGCCAGCAGTTCCAGTTATTTAAGGGGTAACGAGCAGTACTTC. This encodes CASSSSYLRGNEQYF.

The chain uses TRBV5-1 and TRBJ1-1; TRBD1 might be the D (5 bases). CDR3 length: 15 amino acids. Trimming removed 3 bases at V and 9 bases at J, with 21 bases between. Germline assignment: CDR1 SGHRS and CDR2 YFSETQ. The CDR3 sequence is CASSSRGSQAGKAFF. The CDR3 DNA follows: TGCGCCAGCAGCTCCCGGGGGTCGCAGGCAGGGAAAGCTTTCTTT.

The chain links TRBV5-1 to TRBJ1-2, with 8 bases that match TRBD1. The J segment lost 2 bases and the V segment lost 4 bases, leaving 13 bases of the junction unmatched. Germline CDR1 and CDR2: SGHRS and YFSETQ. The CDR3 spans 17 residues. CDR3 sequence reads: CASSGSGGAGSNYGYTF. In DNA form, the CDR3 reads TGCGCCAGCAGCGGCTCAGGGGGCGCAGGATCCAACTATGGCTACACCTTC.

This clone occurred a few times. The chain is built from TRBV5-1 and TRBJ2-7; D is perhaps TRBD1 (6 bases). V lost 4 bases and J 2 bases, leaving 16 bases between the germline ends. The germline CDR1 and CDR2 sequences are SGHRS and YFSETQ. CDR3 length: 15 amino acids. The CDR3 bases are TGCGCCAGCAGCCCCAGGGGCATGGTCACCTACGAGCAGTACTTC. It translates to CASSPRGMVTYEQYF.

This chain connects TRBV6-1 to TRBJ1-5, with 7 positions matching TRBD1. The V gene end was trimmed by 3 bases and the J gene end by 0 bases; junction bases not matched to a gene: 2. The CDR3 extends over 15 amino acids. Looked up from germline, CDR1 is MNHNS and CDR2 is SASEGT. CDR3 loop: CASSETGISNQPQHF. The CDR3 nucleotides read TGTGCCAGCAGTGAGACAGGGATTAGCAATCAGCCCCAGCATTTT.

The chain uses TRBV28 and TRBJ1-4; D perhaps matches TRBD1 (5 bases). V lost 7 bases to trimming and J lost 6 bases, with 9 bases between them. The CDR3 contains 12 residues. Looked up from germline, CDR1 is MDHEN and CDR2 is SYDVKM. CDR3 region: CASTRGYEKLFF. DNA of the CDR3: TGTGCCAGCACCCGGGGGTATGAAAAACTGTTTTTT.

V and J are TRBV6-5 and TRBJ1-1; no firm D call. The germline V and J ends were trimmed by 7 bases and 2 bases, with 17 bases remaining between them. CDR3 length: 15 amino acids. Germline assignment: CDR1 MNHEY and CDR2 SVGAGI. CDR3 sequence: CASMKDNSYNTEAFF. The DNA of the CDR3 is TGTGCCAGCATGAAAGACAACTCATATAACACTGAAGCTTTCTTT.

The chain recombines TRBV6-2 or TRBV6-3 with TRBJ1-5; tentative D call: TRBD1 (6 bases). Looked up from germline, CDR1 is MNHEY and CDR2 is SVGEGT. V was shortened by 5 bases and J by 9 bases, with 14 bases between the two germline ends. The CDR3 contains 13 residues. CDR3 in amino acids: CASSLQGKRPQHF. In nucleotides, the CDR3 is TGTGCCAGCAGTCTACAGGGTAAGAGGCCCCAGCATTTT.

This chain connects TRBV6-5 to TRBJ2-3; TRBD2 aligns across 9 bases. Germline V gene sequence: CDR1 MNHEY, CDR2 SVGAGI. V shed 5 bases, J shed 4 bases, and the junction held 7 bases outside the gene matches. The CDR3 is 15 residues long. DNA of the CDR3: TGTGCCAGCAGTATAGCGGGGGTGAGGGCAGATACGCAGTATTTT. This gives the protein CASSIAGVRADTQYF.

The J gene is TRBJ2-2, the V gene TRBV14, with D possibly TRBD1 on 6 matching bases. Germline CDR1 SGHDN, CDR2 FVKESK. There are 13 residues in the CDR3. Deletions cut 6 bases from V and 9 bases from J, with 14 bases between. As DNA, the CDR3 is TGTGCCAGCAGTCAGATGGGGGCGAGGGAGCTGTTTTTT. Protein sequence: CASSQMGARELFF.

The CDR3 is CASSLEQGEAFF. CDR3 bases: TGCGCCAGCAGCTTGGAGCAGGGAGAAGCTTTCTTT. This chain connects TRBV5-1 to TRBJ1-1; TRBD1 is a possible D gene (5 bases). The CDR3 is made up of 12 amino acids. Trimming took 0 bases from V and 8 from J, leaving 8 bases between them. The V gene's germline CDR1 is SGHRS and CDR2 YFSETQ.

This CDR3 is CASRLTVYNEQFF. For the CDR3, the DNA is TGTGCCAGCAGGCTGACAGTTTACAATGAGCAGTTCTTC. The V call is TRBV7-8, the J call TRBJ2-7; TRBD1 is a possible D gene (5 bases). The DNA end is a closer match to TRBJ2-1, so the J assignment may be wrong. The CDR3 spans 13 residues. Germline CDR1 is SGHVS and CDR2 is FQNEAQ.

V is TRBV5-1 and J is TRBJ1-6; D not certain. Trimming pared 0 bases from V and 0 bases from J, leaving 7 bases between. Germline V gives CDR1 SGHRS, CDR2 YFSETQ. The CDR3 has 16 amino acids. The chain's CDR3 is CASSLGLSSYNSPLHF. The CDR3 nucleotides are TGCGCCAGCAGCTTGGGGTTGAGCTCCTATAATTCACCCCTCCACTTT.

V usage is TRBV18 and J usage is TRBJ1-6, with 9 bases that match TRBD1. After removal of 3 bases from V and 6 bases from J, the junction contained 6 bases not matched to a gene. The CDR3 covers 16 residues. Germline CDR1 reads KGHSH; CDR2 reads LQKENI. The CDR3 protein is CASSPQTGGSNSPLHF. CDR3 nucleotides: TGTGCCAGCTCACCTCAAACAGGGGGCTCTAATTCACCCCTCCACTTT.

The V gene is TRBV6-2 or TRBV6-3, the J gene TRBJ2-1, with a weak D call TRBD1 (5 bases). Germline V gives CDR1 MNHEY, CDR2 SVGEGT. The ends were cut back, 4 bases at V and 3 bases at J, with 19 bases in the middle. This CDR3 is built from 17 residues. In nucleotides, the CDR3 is TGTGCCAGCAGTTCCCTGAGGACACCCTTTTTCTACAATGAGCAGTTCTTC. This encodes CASSSLRTPFFYNEQFF.

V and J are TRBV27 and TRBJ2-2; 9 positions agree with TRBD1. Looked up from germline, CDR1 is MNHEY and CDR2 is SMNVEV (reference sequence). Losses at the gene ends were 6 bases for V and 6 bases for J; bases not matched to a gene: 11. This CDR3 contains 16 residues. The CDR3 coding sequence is TGTGCCAGCAGAAGACTCCGGGACAGGGCCCCCGGGGAGCTGTTTTTT. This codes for CASRRLRDRAPGELFF.

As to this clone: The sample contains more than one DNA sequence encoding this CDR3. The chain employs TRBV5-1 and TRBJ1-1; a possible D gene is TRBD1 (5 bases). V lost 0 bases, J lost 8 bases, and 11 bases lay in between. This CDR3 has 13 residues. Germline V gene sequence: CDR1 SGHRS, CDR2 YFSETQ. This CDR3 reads CASSLGSAGEAFF. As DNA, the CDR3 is TGCGCCAGCAGCTTGGGGTCCGCAGGGGAAGCTTTCTTT.

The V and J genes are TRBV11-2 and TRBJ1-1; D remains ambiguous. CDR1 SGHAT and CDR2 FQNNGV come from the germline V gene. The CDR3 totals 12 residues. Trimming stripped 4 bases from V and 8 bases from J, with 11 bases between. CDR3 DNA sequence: TGTGCCAGCAGCTCCCGAGCGCCGGAAGCTTTCTTT. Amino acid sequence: CASSSRAPEAFF.

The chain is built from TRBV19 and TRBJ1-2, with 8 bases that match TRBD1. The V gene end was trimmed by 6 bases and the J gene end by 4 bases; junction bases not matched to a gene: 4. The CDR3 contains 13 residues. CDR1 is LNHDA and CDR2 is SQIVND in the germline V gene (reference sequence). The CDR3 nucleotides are TGTGCCAGTAGGGGGACAGGAAGCTATGGCTACACCTTC. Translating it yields CASRGTGSYGYTF.

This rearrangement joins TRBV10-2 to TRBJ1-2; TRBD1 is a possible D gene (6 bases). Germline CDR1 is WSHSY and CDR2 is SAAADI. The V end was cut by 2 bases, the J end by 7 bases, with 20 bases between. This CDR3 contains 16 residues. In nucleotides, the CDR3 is TGCGCCAGCAGTGAGAATCCCGACAGGCGGCATACTGGCTACACCTTC. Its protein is CASSENPDRRHTGYTF.

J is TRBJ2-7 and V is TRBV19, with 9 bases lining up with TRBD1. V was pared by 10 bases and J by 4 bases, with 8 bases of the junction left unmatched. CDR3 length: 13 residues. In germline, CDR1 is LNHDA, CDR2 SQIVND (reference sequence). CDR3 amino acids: CATSRDREYEQYF. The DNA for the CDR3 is TGTGCCACCTCGCGGGACAGGGAATACGAGCAGTACTTC.

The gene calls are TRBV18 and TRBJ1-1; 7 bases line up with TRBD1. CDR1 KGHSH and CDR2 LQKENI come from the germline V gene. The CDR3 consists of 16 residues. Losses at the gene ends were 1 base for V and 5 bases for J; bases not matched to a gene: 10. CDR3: CASSPLVGTGATEAFF. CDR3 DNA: TGTGCCAGCTCACCACTTGTGGGTACAGGGGCTACTGAAGCTTTCTTT. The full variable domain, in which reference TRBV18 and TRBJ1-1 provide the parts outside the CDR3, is NAGVMQNPRHLVRRRGQEARLRCSPMKGHSHVYWYRQLPEEGLKFMVYLQKENIIDESGMPKERFSAEFPKEGPSILRIQQVVRGDSAAYFCASSPLVGTGATEAFFGQGTRLTVV.